The rows below give T cell receptor beta chains drawn from one sample of a study of identical twins. TCRdb itself ran the 5' RACE reads through MiXCR, one entry per CDR3 protein. The table has roughly 540,000 distinct CDR3 sequences, less than 25% seen once. In addition, the sample was reused for a study of T cells expressing NK-cell markers.

Sample: CD4+ T cells sorted from blood. The origin of the receptors is a woman between 18 and 29 years old in good health. The CDR3 runs from the conserved cysteine through the conserved F or W. Fields, in order: V gene, CDR3 protein.

>TRBV7-9
CASSPHPQGADTEAFF
>TRBV5-1
CASSLDRGRVAYYEQYF
>TRBV20-1
CSAKAPGLAGNYEQYF
>TRBV5-6
CASKSSYKTGELFF
>TRBV20-1
CSALLTSGIETQYF
>TRBV30
CAWSSKRYEQYF
>TRBV20-1
CSTQGHTEAFF
>TRBV12-3/TRBV12-4
CASRDGSTDTQYF
>TRBV5-1
CASSLATMPDTDTQYF
>TRBV4-3
CASSQDVSIGGEQFF
>TRBV6-7
CASSPGGLAGDRRIGTQYF
>TRBV5-1
CASSLQGGASEAFF
>TRBV29-1
CSVRDRGQGTDTQYF
>TRBV7-9
CASSLAGGLQETQYF
>TRBV7-9
CASSFWTSEPDTQYF
>TRBV20-1
CSAKGGGWETQYF